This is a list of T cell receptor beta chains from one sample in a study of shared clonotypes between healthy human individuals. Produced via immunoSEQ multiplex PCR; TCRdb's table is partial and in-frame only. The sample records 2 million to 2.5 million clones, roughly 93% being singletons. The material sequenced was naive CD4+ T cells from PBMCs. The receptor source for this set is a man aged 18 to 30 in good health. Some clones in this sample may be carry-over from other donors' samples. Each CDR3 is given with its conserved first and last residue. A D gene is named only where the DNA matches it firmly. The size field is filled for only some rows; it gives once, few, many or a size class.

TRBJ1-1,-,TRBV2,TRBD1,TGTGCCAGCAACACTTTCCAGGGGGCCAGCACTGAAGCTTTCTTT,CASNTFQGASTEAFF
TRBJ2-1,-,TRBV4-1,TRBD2,TGCGCCAGCAGCCAGATCGGGACTAGCAAAACAAGGGTCGGTGAGCAGTTCTTC,CASSQIGTSKTRVGEQFF
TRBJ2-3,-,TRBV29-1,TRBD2,TGCAGCGTTTGCCGTACTAGCGGCACAGATACGCAGTATTTT,CSVCRTSGTDTQYF
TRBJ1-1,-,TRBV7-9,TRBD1,TGTGCCAGCAGCCAAGTGCCGGGACAGGGAACTTCAGGGGCTTTCTTT,CASSQVPGQGTSGAFF
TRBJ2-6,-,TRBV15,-,TGTGCCACCGGGAAAGCCTCTGGGGCCAACGTCCTGACTTTC,CATGKASGANVLTF
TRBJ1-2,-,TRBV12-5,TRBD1,TGTGCCCACTGGACAGGGGTAACTTATGGCTACACCTTC,CAHWTGVTYGYTF
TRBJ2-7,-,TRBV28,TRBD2,TGTGCCAGCAGTTTCCCGACTAGCGGGAGGGGAGAGCAGTACTTC,CASSFPTSGRGEQYF
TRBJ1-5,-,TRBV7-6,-,TGTGCCAGCAGCTTATTGTGGAATCAGCCCCAGCATTTT,CASSLLWNQPQHF
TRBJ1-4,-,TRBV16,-,TGTGCCAGCAGCCAAAGACACCAGGTGGCTAATGAAAAACTGTTTTTT,CASSQRHQVANEKLFF
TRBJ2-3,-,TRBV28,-,TGTGCCAGCAGTGTCCTCCGTGACGGTACGCAGTATTTT,CASSVLRDGTQYF
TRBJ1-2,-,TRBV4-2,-,TGTGCCAGCAGCTTGGGGCAGAGCTATGGCTACACCTTC,CASSLGQSYGYTF
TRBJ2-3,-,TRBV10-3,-,TGTGCCATCAGGGATCCGACGGGTCCAGATACGCAGTATTTT,CAIRDPTGPDTQYF
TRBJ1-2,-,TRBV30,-,TGTGCCCTGGGGGCAGCCTATGGCTACACCTTC,CALGAAYGYTF
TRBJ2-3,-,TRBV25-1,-,TGTGCCAGCAGTGATCTCGGGGGCAGAAGCACAGATACGCAGTATTTT,CASSDLGGRSTDTQYF
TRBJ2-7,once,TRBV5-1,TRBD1,TGCGCCAGCAGCTTACCAAGCCAGGGGGCCGAGCAGTACTTC,CASSLPSQGAEQYF
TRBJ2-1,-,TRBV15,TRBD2,TGTGCCACCAGCAGAGGGGGTTTGTTGGCGGGAGTTGACAATGAGCAGTTCTTC,CATSRGGLLAGVDNEQFF
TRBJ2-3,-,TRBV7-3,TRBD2,TGTGCCAGCAGCTTAGCGGGAGGGCCTGCAGATACGCAGTATTTT,CASSLAGGPADTQYF
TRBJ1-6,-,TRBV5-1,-,TGCGCCAGCAGCTTGGGGGACCTCGGTTCACCCCTCCACTTT,CASSLGDLGSPLHF
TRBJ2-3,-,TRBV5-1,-,TGCGCCAGCAGCGAGGGGGGGAGCACAGATACGCAGTATTTT,CASSEGGSTDTQYF
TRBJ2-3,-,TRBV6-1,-,TGTGCCAGCAGGGAAGGGCCCTCCTTTTACACAGATACGCAGTATTTT,CASREGPSFYTDTQYF
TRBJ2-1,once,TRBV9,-,TGTGCCAGCAGCGTAGGCCGCGGGAATAATGAGCAGTTCTTC,CASSVGRGNNEQFF
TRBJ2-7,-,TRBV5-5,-,TGTGCCAGCAGCCTCCCCGGGACCACTAGCTCCTACGAGCAGTACTTC,CASSLPGTTSSYEQYF
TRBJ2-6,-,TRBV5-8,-,TGTGCCAGCAAATTCTCTGGGGCCAACGTCCTGACTTTC,CASKFSGANVLTF
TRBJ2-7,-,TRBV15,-,TGTGCCACCAGCAGGGCCTTGGGCGAGCAGTACTTC,CATSRALGEQYF
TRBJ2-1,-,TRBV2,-,TGTGCCAGCAGGGCCGGGACATACTACAATGAGCAGTTCTTC,CASRAGTYYNEQFF
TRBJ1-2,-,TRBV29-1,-,TGCAGCGTTGAGACAGATAACTATGGCTACACCTTC,CSVETDNYGYTF
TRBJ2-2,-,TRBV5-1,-,TGCGCCAGCAGACAGGGTCAATTTGAAGGGGAGCTGTTTTTT,CASRQGQFEGELFF
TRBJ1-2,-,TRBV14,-,TGTGCCAGCAGCCAAGGGCAGGCCTATGGCTACACCTTC,CASSQGQAYGYTF
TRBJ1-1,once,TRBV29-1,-,TGCAGTGGTTGCTCGGGAACAGGCACGGAAGCTTTCTTT,CSGCSGTGTEAFF
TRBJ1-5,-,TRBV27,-,TGTGCCAGCAGTTTAAACGGGGGGAACAATCAGCCCCAGCATTTT,CASSLNGGNNQPQHF
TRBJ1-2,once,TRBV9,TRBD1,TGTGCCAGCAGCGCGGGACAGGGCCACTATGGCTACACCTTC,CASSAGQGHYGYTF
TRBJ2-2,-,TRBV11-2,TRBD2,TGTGCCAGCACCGTAGTCCGGGGGGCCGGGGAGCTGTTTTTT,CASTVVRGAGELFF
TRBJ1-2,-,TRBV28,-,TGTGCCAGCAGTTTTTTCGCGGGTCGGGTAGGACAGCACCACGACTATGGCTACACCTTC,CASSFFAGRVGQHHDYGYTF
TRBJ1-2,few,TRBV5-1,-,TGCGCCAGCAGCGAGACAGACACTAACTATGGCTACACCTTC,CASSETDTNYGYTF
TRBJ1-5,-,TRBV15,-,TGTGCCACCAGCAGAGGGGGGCAGCCCCAGCATTTT,CATSRGGQPQHF
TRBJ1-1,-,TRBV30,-,TGTGCCTGGAGCCGGGGGGTGAACACTGAAGCTTTCTTT,CAWSRGVNTEAFF
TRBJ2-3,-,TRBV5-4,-,TGTGCCAGCAGCTTGGTCCTAGCGCCTTATACGCAGTATTTT,CASSLVLAPYTQYF
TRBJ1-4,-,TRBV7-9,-,TGTGCCAGCAGCTTAGAGGCTGTAACTAATGAAAAACTGTTTTTT,CASSLEAVTNEKLFF
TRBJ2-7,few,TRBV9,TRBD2,TGTGCCAGCAGCCTCGGGACTAGCGGGAGAGGGTCCTACGAGCAGTACTTC,CASSLGTSGRGSYEQYF
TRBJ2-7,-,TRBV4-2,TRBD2,TGTGCCAGCAGCCAAGATACCCGTTCCGGGACTAGCGGGGGATCCTACGAGCAGTACTTC,CASSQDTRSGTSGGSYEQYF
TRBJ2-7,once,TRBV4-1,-,TGCGCCAGCAGCCTCAGGGGCCTCCTGGAAGAGCAGTACTTC,CASSLRGLLEEQYF
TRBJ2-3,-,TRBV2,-,TGTGCCAGCACGGTGAGGGATGATACGCAGTATTTT,CASTVRDDTQYF
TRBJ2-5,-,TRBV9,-,TGTGCCAGCAGCGTAGCCCCCCGCCAAGAGACCCAGTACTTC,CASSVAPRQETQYF
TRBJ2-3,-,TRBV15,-,TGTGCCACCAGCCCCCGAGACAGTCCCTCTAGCACAGATACGCAGTATTTT,CATSPRDSPSSTDTQYF
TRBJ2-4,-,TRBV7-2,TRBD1,TGTGCCAGCAGCCCGACAGGGACCTTAGCCAAAAACATTCAGTACTTC,CASSPTGTLAKNIQYF
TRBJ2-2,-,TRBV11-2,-,TGTGCCAGCAGCTTAGGAGGGTTGTGGGCACCCGGGGAGCTGTTTTTT,CASSLGGLWAPGELFF
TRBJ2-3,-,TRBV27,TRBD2,TGTGCCAGCAGTTTATTCGGACTAGCGGGAGTGGACACAGATACGCAGTATTTT,CASSLFGLAGVDTDTQYF
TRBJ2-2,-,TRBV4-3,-,TGCGCCAGCAGCCCCCTGCCCGGGGAGCTGTTTTTT,CASSPLPGELFF
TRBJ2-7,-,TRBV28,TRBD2,TGTGCCAGCAGTTTCGGACTAGCGGGAGGAGTTTTGAGGGGGTTGTCCGACTACGAGCAGTACTTC,CASSFGLAGGVLRGLSDYEQYF
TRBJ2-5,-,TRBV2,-,TGTGCCAGCAGTGCGAGATTGTCAGAGACCCAGTACTTC,CASSARLSETQYF
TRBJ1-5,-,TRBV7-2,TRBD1,TGTGCCAGCAGCTTGGGGCCACAGGGGAGCAATCAGCCCCAGCATTTT,CASSLGPQGSNQPQHF
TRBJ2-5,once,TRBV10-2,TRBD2,TGCGCCAGCAGTGACCTGACTAGCGGGATTCGGGAGACCCAGTACTTC,CASSDLTSGIRETQYF
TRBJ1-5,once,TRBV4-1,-,TGCGCCAGCAGCCCGGGGCGGCAGTCCGGTCAGCCCCAGCATTTT,CASSPGRQSGQPQHF
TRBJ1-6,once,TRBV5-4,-,TGTGCCAGCAGCTTGGGAGGACAGACCAATTCACCCCTCCACTTT,CASSLGGQTNSPLHF
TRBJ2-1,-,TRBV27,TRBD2,TGTGCCAGCAGTTTTCAACGGGGACTAGCGGGAGTTCATGAGCAGTTCTTC,CASSFQRGLAGVHEQFF